What follows are 14 T cell receptor beta chains derived from one specimen sequenced in a study of vaccination and CD4 T cells after COVID-19. Treatment: approximately nine-day PBMC culture with coronavirus spike peptide pools or control peptides (ViraFEST assay). These receptors are not linked to any known antigen. Sequenced with the Oncomine TCR Beta short-read assay was DNA taken from cultured CD4+ T cells. One entry per CDR3 protein, called by TCRdb with MiXCR from the PCR reads. The repertoire includes roughly 13,000 distinct CDR3 sequences, roughly 54% of them detected once, and around 9.2% sits in the top ten. The sample was CD4+ T cells from blood, cultured in vitro, taken before SARS-CoV-2 vaccination. Source of these receptors: a human donor who had recovered from COVID-19.

A few counts support this clonotype. This chain joins TRBV20-1 and TRBJ1-6; weak D call: TRBD1 (5 bases). CDR3 length: 14 residues. Germline V CDR1 and CDR2: DFQATT, SNEGSKA (reference sequence). V dropped 0 bases and J dropped 9 bases, with 12 bases sitting between them. This CDR3 is CSARDLPGLSPLHF. In DNA form, the CDR3 reads TGCAGTGCTAGAGACTTGCCAGGGCTTTCACCCCTCCACTTT.

This chain connects TRBV19 to TRBJ2-7; 8 bases map to TRBD1. Germline CDR1 is LNHDA and CDR2 is SQIVND (reference sequence). The CDR3 is 14 amino acids. Germline trimming cut 4 bases from V and 1 base from J; bases unmatched to any gene: 3. The CDR3 loop reads CASSRGQASYEQYF. CDR3 in DNA: TGTGCCAGTAGTAGGGGACAGGCGTCCTACGAGCAGTACTTC. The full variable domain, with the rest looked up from reference TRBV19 and TRBJ2-7, is DGGITQSPKYLFRKEGQNVTLSCEQNLNHDAMYWYRQDPGQGLRLIYYSQIVNDFQKGDIAEGYSVSREKKESFPLTVTSAQKNPTAFYLCASSRGQASYEQYFGPGTRLTVT.

The chain couples TRBV20-1 to TRBJ1-5; D is undetermined. The ends were cut back, 6 bases at V and 0 bases at J, with 15 bases in the middle. The CDR3 spans 15 residues. Germline assignment: CDR1 DFQATT and CDR2 SNEGSKA (reference sequence). The CDR3 reads CSAQPWGNSNQPQHF. CDR3 in DNA: TGCAGTGCGCAGCCGTGGGGAAATAGCAATCAGCCCCAGCATTTT.

V usage is TRBV7-9 and J usage is TRBJ2-3, with 7 bases lining up with TRBD2. There are 15 residues in the CDR3. V was clipped by 4 bases and J by 1 base; unmatched bases: 5. In germline, CDR1 is SEHNR, CDR2 FQNEAQ (reference sequence). The CDR3 loop reads CASSSGTIGTDTQYF. The CDR3 DNA is TGTGCCAGCAGCTCCGGGACTATCGGCACAGATACGCAGTATTTT. The full variable domain, with the rest looked up from reference TRBV7-9 and TRBJ2-3, is DTGVSQNPRHKITKRGQNVTFRCDPISEHNRLYWYRQTLGQGPEFLTYFQNEAQLEKSRLLSDRFSAERPKGSFSTLEIQRTEQGDSAMYLCASSSGTIGTDTQYFGPGTRLTVL.

The V call is TRBV18, the J call TRBJ1-1; maybe TRBD1 (5 bases). Germline V gene sequence: CDR1 KGHSH, CDR2 LQKENI. The CDR3 has 15 residues. V was shortened by 3 bases and J by 1 base, with 12 bases between the two germline ends. CDR3 nucleotide sequence: TGTGCCAGCTCACCGACAGTTCCGCAGAACACTGAAGCTTTCTTT. It is translated as CASSPTVPQNTEAFF.

This clonotype was counted only a few times. The chain couples TRBV5-6 to TRBJ1-2, with D unclear. This CDR3 comprises 13 residues. Germline CDR1 and CDR2: SGHDT and YYEEEE. The germline V and J ends were trimmed by 2 bases and 1 base, with 6 bases remaining between them. The CDR3 sequence: CASSLQSNYGYTF. The CDR3 DNA reads as TGTGCCAGCAGCTTACAGAGTAACTATGGCTACACCTTC.

This clonotype was observed a handful of times. This chain links TRBV7-2 with TRBJ1-1; TRBD1 agrees at 7 bases. Looked up from germline, CDR1 is SGHTA and CDR2 is FQGNSA. Trimming at V came to 5 bases and at J to 3 bases, leaving 12 bases not matched to a gene. The CDR3 loop spans 16 amino acids. The CDR3 bases are TGTGCCAGCAGCCCCAGACAGGGAGGACGGTACACTGAAGCTTTCTTT. Protein: CASSPRQGGRYTEAFF.

This clonotype has more than one count but fewer than ten. The rearrangement links TRBV28 to TRBJ1-1; TRBD1 matches at 9 bases. The germline V gene encodes CDR1 MDHEN and CDR2 SYDVKM. J was trimmed by 5 bases and V by 6 bases; bases with no gene match: 7. The CDR3 extends over 14 amino acids. CDR3: CASSLQGARTEAFF. The DNA of the CDR3 is TGTGCCAGCAGCCTACAGGGGGCGCGTACTGAAGCTTTCTTT.

The chain recombines TRBV6-2 or TRBV6-3 with TRBJ1-2, with D maybe TRBD1 (5 bases). The V gene lost 5 bases and the J gene lost 4 bases, with 17 bases spanning the gap. Germline V gives CDR1 MNHEY, CDR2 SVGEGT. This CDR3 contains 15 residues. The CDR3 coding sequence is TGTGCCAGCAGTGAAAGTTGGGGCAGCCTCTATGGCTACACCTTC. This sequence encodes CASSESWGSLYGYTF.

This chain joins TRBV7-2 and TRBJ2-2, with 16 bases lining up with TRBD2. The length of the CDR3 is 16 residues. The germline CDR1 and CDR2 sequences are SGHTA and FQGNSA. After removal of 6 bases from V and 7 bases from J, the junction contained 5 bases not matched to a gene. CDR3: CASSGTSGRVGGELFF. For the CDR3, the DNA is TGTGCCAGCAGTGGGACTAGCGGGAGGGTTGGCGGGGAGCTGTTTTTT. Full variable domain (rest looked up from reference TRBV7-2 and TRBJ2-2): GAGVSQSPSNKVTEKGKDVELRCDPISGHTALYWYRQSLGQGLEFLIYFQGNSAPDKSGLPSDRFSAERTGGSVSTLTIQRTQQEDSAVYLCASSGTSGRVGGELFFGEGSRLTVL.

The chain carries TRBV7-9 and TRBJ2-7; 10 bases match TRBD1. This CDR3 has 14 residues. The V gene's germline CDR1 is SEHNR and CDR2 FQNEAQ (reference sequence). V shed 4 bases, J shed 6 bases, and the junction held 6 bases outside the gene matches. CDR3 sequence reads: CASSYDRGRAEQYF. The CDR3 DNA reads TGTGCCAGCAGCTACGACAGGGGGCGGGCCGAGCAGTACTTC.

V gene TRBV25-1 combines with J gene TRBJ2-7; D gene uncertain. The CDR3 extends over 13 amino acids. The V end was cut by 5 bases, the J end by 0 bases, with 8 bases between. Germline V gene data show CDR1 as MGHDK and CDR2 as SYGVNS. CDR3 amino acids: CASSPLDSYEQYF. The CDR3 region has the DNA TGTGCCAGCAGTCCCCTCGACTCCTACGAGCAGTACTTC.

The chain links TRBV6-5 to TRBJ2-2; D may be TRBD2 (6 bases). Germline CDR1 is MNHEY and CDR2 is SVGAGI. The V end lost 4 bases, the J end lost 1 base, and 10 bases lay between the germline ends. This CDR3 comprises 15 residues. The CDR3 sequence: CASSWRGKNTGELFF. In DNA form, the CDR3 reads TGTGCCAGCAGTTGGCGGGGAAAGAACACCGGGGAGCTGTTTTTT.

This chain joins TRBV4-2 and TRBJ2-7; 9 positions agree with TRBD2. The length of the CDR3 is 17 residues. The germline gives CDR1 LGHNA, CDR2 YNFKEQ. V shed 0 bases, J shed 2 bases, and the junction held 8 bases outside the gene matches. The CDR3 DNA reads TGTGCCAGCAGCCAAGATCTGTTGGGGACTAGCACCTACGAGCAGTACTTC. Translated, it gives CASSQDLLGTSTYEQYF.